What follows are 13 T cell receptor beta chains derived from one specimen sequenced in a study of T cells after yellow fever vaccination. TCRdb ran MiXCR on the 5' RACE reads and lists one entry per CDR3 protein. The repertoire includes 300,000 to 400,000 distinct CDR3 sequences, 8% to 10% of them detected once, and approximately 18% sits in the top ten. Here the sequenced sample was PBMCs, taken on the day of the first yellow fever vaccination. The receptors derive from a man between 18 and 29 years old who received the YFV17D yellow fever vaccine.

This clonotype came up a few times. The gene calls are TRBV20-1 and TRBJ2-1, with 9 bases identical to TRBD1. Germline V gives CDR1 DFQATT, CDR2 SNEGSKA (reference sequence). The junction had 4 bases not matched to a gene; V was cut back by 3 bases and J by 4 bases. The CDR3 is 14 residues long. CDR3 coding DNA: TGCAGTGCTAGGCGACAGGGGGGTTACAATGAGCAGTTCTTC. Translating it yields CSARRQGGYNEQFF.

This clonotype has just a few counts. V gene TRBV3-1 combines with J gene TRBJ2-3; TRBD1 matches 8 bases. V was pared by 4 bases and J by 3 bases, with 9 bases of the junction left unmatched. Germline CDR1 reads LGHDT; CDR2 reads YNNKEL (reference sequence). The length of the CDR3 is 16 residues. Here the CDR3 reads CASSPDRGSTTDTQYF. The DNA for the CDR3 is TGTGCCAGCAGCCCCGACAGGGGATCAACAACAGATACGCAGTATTTT.

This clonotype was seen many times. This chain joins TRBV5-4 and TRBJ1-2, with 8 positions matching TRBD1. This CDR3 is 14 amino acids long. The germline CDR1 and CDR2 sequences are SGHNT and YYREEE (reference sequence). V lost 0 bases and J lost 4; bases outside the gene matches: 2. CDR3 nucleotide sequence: TGTGCCAGCAGCTTGGGACAGGGGAGCTATGGCTACACCTTC. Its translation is CASSLGQGSYGYTF.

The CDR3 loop reads CASSRNPGVTEAFF. For the CDR3, the DNA is TGTGCCAGCAGTCGAAACCCGGGGGTTACTGAAGCTTTCTTT. The V and J genes are TRBV11-2 and TRBJ1-1; D might be TRBD1 (5 bases). V lost 6 bases and J lost 5, with 16 bases in between. Germline CDR1 and CDR2: SGHAT and FQNNGV. This CDR3 contains 14 residues.

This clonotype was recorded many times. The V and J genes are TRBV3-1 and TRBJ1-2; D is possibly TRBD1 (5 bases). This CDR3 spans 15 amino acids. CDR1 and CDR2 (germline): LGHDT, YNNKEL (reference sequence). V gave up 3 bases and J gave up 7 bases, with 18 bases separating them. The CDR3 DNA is TGTGCCAGCAGCCAGGGACGCGGGGTAGAAAGTGGCTACACCTTC. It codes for CASSQGRGVESGYTF.

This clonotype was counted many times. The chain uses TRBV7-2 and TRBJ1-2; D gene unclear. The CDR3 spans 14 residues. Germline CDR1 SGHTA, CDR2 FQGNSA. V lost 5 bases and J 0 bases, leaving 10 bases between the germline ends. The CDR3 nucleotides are TGTGCCAGCAGCCAGGACGGAGCTAACTATGGCTACACCTTC. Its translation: CASSQDGANYGYTF.

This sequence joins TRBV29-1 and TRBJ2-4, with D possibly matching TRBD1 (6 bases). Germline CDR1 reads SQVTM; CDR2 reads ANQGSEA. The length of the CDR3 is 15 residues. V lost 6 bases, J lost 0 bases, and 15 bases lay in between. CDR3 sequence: CSVAQGTLAKNIQYF. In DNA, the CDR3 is TGCAGCGTCGCCCAGGGGACACTAGCCAAAAACATTCAGTACTTC.

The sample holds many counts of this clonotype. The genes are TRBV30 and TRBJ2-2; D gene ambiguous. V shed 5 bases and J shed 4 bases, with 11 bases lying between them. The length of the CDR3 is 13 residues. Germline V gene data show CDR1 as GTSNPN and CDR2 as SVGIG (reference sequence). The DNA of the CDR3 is TGTGCCTGGGAGGCCCTGGGCACCGGGGAGCTGTTTTTT. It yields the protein CAWEALGTGELFF. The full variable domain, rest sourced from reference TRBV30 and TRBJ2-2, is SQTIHQWPATLVQPVGSPLSLECTVEGTSNPNLYWYRQAAGRGLQLLFYSVGIGQISSEVPQNLSASRPQDRQFILSSKKLLLSDSGFYLCAWEALGTGELFFGEGSRLTVL.

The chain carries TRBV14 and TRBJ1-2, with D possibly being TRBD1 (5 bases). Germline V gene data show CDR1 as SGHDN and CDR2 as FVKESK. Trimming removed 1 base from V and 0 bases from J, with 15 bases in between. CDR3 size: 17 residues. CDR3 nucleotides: TGTGCCAGCAGCCAAGTGGGCAGGGCAGGCACTAACTATGGCTACACCTTC. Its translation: CASSQVGRAGTNYGYTF.

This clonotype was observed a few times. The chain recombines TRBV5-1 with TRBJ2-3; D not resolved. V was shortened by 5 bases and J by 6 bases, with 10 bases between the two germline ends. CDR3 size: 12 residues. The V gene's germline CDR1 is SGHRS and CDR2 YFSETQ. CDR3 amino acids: CASSFNGDTQYF. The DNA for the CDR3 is TGCGCCAGCAGTTTTAATGGGGATACGCAGTATTTT. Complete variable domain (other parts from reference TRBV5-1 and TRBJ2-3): KAGVTQTPRYLIKTRGQQVTLSCSPISGHRSVSWYQQTPGQGLQFLFEYFSETQRNKGNFPGRFSGRQFSNSRSEMNVSTLELGDSALYLCASSFNGDTQYFGPGTRLTVL.

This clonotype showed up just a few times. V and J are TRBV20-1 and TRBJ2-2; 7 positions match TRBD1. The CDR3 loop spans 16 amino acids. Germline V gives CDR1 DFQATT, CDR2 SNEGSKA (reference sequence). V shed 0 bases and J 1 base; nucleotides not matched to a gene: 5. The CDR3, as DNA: TGCAGTGCTAGAGATCCCTGGACAGGGAACACCGGGGAGCTGTTTTTT. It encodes CSARDPWTGNTGELFF.

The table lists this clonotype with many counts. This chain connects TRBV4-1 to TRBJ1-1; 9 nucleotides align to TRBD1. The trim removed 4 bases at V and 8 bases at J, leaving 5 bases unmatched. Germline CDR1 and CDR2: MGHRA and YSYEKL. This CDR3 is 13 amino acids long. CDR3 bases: TGCGCCAGCAGCCTCCGACAGGGGGAAGAAGCTTTCTTT. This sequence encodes CASSLRQGEEAFF.

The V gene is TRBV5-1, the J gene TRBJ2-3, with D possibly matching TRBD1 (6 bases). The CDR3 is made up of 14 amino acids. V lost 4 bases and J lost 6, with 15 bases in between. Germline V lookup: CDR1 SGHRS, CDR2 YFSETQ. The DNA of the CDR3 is TGCGCCAGCAGCCTGTGGGGGCCAGGGGATACGCAGTATTTT. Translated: CASSLWGPGDTQYF.